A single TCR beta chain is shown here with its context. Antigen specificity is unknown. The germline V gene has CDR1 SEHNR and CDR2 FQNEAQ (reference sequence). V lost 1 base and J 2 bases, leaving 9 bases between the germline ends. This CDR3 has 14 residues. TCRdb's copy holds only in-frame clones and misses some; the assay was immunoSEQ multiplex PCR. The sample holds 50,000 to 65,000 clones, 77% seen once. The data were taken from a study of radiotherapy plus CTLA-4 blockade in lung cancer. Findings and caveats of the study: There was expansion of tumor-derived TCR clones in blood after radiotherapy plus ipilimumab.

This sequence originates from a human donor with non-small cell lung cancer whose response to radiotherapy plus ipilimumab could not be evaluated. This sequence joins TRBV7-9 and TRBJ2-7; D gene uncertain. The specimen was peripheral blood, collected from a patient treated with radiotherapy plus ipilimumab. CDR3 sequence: CASSLGLPTYEQYF. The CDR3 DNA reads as TGTGCCAGCAGCTTAGGTCTACCGACCTACGAGCAGTACTTC.